Shown below are 18 T cell receptor beta chains from a single sample sequenced in a study of T cells after yellow fever vaccination. From the 5' RACE reads, TCRdb called clonotypes with MiXCR, one entry per CDR3 protein. The sample holds roughly 500,000 distinct CDR3 sequences; under 25% are singletons and the top ten take 13% to 15%. The input for sequencing was PBMCs, taken 15 days after the yellow fever booster vaccination. The source is a man between 25 and 39 years old who received the YFV17D yellow fever vaccine.

The chain links TRBV18 to TRBJ2-7; D is unclear. CDR1 is KGHSH, CDR2 LQKENI, per germline. The CDR3 loop spans 14 amino acids. V was trimmed by 0 bases and J by 3 bases, leaving 9 bases between them. CDR3 protein: CASSPPAQNYEQYF. CDR3 nucleotide sequence: TGTGCCAGCTCACCACCCGCCCAAAACTACGAGCAGTACTTC.

This clonotype was detected only a few times. V gene TRBV10-3 combines with J gene TRBJ2-7, with 12 bases fitting TRBD2. CDR1 is ENHRY, CDR2 SYGVKD, per germline. The trim removed 0 bases at V and 4 bases at J, leaving 1 base unmatched. The CDR3 is 15 residues long. CDR3 DNA: TGTGCCATCAGTGAGTCACTAGCGGGAGGTTACGAGCAGTACTTC. This encodes CAISESLAGGYEQYF.

This clonotype has a handful of counts. The V call is TRBV5-1, the J call TRBJ2-1; 7 positions agree with TRBD2. The V gene end was trimmed by 1 base and the J gene end by 4 bases; junction bases not matched to a gene: 5. This CDR3 region has 15 residues. The germline V gene encodes CDR1 SGHRS and CDR2 YFSETQ. CDR3 coding DNA: TGCGCCAGCAGCTTGTGGGACTACAGTTACAATGAGCAGTTCTTC. This codes for CASSLWDYSYNEQFF. Full variable domain (missing parts from reference TRBV5-1 and TRBJ2-1): KAGVTQTPRYLIKTRGQQVTLSCSPISGHRSVSWYQQTPGQGLQFLFEYFSETQRNKGNFPGRFSGRQFSNSRSEMNVSTLELGDSALYLCASSLWDYSYNEQFFGPGTRLTVL.

The genes are TRBV12-3 or TRBV12-4 and TRBJ1-6; D gene unclear. Trimming cost V 6 bases and J 10 bases, with 10 bases left between them. The CDR3 loop spans 12 amino acids. The CDR3 sequence: CASSIGSSPLHF. CDR3 DNA: TGTGCCAGCAGCATCGGTTCATCACCCCTCCACTTT.

The V call is TRBV9, the J call TRBJ2-5; TRBD1 matches 8 bases. With V trimmed by 4 bases and J by 3 bases, 11 bases remained unmatched. This CDR3 contains 16 residues. Germline lookup yields CDR1 SGDLS and CDR2 YYNGEE. CDR3 residues: CASSLGPSTGEETQYF. CDR3 nucleotide sequence: TGTGCCAGCAGCTTAGGACCCTCGACAGGGGAAGAGACCCAGTACTTC. Looking up the rest from reference TRBV9 and TRBJ2-5 gives the full variable domain: DSGVTQTPKHLITATGQRVTLRCSPRSGDLSVYWYQQSLDQGLQFLIQYYNGEERAKGNILERFSAQQFPDLHSELNLSSLELGDSALYFCASSLGPSTGEETQYFGPGTRLLVL.

The chain combines TRBV21-1 with TRBJ2-3; TRBD2, the D gene given by the table, was not confirmed from the DNA. TRBV21-1 is given as a pseudogene. There are 17 residues in the CDR3. CDR3 in amino acids: CASSKDVLAGEEDTQYF. The CDR3, as DNA: TGTGCCAGCAGCAAAGATGTGCTAGCGGGAGAAGAAGATACGCAGTATTTT.

J is TRBJ2-5 and V is TRBV20-1; D is unresolved. The CDR3 runs 13 residues. Trimming took off 3 bases at V and 2 bases at J, with 10 bases between the two ends. Germline V gene sequence: CDR1 DFQATT, CDR2 SNEGSKA (reference sequence). CDR3 sequence: CSARGGTQETQYF. For the CDR3, the DNA is TGCAGTGCTAGGGGTGGTACTCAAGAGACCCAGTACTTC.

The rearrangement joins TRBV5-1 to TRBJ2-1, with D unclear. The germline V gene encodes CDR1 SGHRS and CDR2 YFSETQ. The CDR3 extends over 15 amino acids. V was cut by 0 bases and J by 8 bases, with 15 bases left in between. CDR3 region: CASSLDGSSSYEQFF. The CDR3 region has the DNA TGCGCCAGCAGCTTGGACGGGTCGAGCAGCTATGAGCAGTTCTTC.

The V and J genes are TRBV15 and TRBJ1-1, with D unclear. The CDR3 contains 12 residues. CDR1 and CDR2 (germline): LNHNV, YYDKDF (reference sequence). With 2 bases removed from V and 3 bases from J, the gap between germline ends came to 4 bases. DNA for the CDR3: TGTGCCACCAGCAGACTCCACACTGAAGCTTTCTTT. Translating it yields CATSRLHTEAFF.

This chain joins TRBV12-3 or TRBV12-4 and TRBJ1-5; 7 bases align to TRBD1. V trimming: 7 bases; J trimming: 7 bases; junction bases outside the gene matches: 10. The CDR3 consists of 14 residues. DNA of the CDR3: TGTGCCAGCACGGTCGAGGGGGCTTTGCAGCCCCAGCATTTT. Its protein product is CASTVEGALQPQHF.

This clonotype has a single count. This chain joins TRBV20-1 and TRBJ1-2, with 8 bases that match TRBD1. With 6 bases clipped from V and 3 bases from J, the junction kept 6 bases outside the gene matches. This CDR3 comprises 13 residues. CDR1 and CDR2 from the germline V gene are DFQATT and SNEGSKA (reference sequence). The CDR3: CSAEDREYYGYTF. The CDR3 DNA follows: TGCAGTGCAGAGGACAGGGAGTACTATGGCTACACCTTC.

This clonotype came up a few times. V usage is TRBV12-3 or TRBV12-4 and J usage is TRBJ1-2; D unclear. Trimming cost V 6 bases and J 6 bases, with 17 bases left between them. The CDR3 consists of 14 residues. The CDR3, as DNA: TGTGCCAGCAGCCCCGGCCGGAACATAGATGGCTACACCTTC. It codes for CASSPGRNIDGYTF.

This clonotype has more than one count but fewer than ten. J is TRBJ2-3 and V is TRBV5-1, with TRBD2 matching over 7 bases. J was trimmed by 4 bases and V by 4 bases; bases with no gene match: 6. Germline assignment: CDR1 SGHRS and CDR2 YFSETQ. CDR3 length: 14 amino acids. Here the CDR3 reads CASSLLTSADTQYF. The CDR3 DNA is TGCGCCAGCAGCCTCCTCACTAGCGCAGATACGCAGTATTTT.

The rearrangement uses TRBV19 and TRBJ2-5, with 7 bases matching TRBD2. Germline loops: CDR1 LNHDA, CDR2 SQIVND (reference sequence). V was clipped by 5 bases and J by 5 bases; unmatched bases: 14. The CDR3 is made up of 16 amino acids. The CDR3 protein is CASSLKRSGIDETQYF. The CDR3 bases are TGTGCCAGTAGTCTGAAACGGAGCGGGATCGATGAGACCCAGTACTTC.

This clonotype was seen only a few times. V is TRBV7-2 and J is TRBJ1-6; D is uncertain. Germline V gives CDR1 SGHTA, CDR2 FQGNSA. Trimming removed 5 bases at V and 4 bases at J, with 9 bases between. This CDR3 has 14 amino acids. CDR3 region: CASSPQPYNSPLHF. The DNA of the CDR3 is TGTGCCAGCAGCCCCCAGCCTTATAATTCACCCCTCCACTTT.

This sequence joins TRBV27 and TRBJ2-7; D possibly uses TRBD1 or TRBD2 (5 bases each). This CDR3 has 13 amino acids. CDR1 and CDR2 from the germline V gene are MNHEY and SMNVEV (reference sequence). The V end lost 2 bases, the J end lost 6 bases, and 11 bases lay between the germline ends. The CDR3 protein is CASSLIIGTEQYF. CDR3 in DNA: TGTGCCAGCAGTTTAATTATCGGGACCGAGCAGTACTTC.

This clonotype came up a few times. V is TRBV10-3 and J is TRBJ2-5, with TRBD2 matching over 10 bases. The length of the CDR3 is 15 residues. Germline CDR1 is ENHRY and CDR2 is SYGVKD. After removal of 3 bases from V and 2 bases from J, the junction contained 3 bases not matched to a gene. CDR3 DNA sequence: TGTGCCATCAGTGATCAGCGGGAGGGACAAGAGACCCAGTACTTC. Encoded protein: CAISDQREGQETQYF.

This chain joins TRBV7-8 and TRBJ2-7; the match to TRBD2 covers 12 bases. In germline, CDR1 is SGHVS, CDR2 FQNEAQ. Trimming cost V 6 bases and J 7 bases; bases outside gene matches: 10. This CDR3 contains 15 residues. In DNA, the CDR3 is TGTGCCAGCAGTCCGATGCTAGCGGGAGGGCTTGAGCAGTACTTC. It specifies CASSPMLAGGLEQYF.